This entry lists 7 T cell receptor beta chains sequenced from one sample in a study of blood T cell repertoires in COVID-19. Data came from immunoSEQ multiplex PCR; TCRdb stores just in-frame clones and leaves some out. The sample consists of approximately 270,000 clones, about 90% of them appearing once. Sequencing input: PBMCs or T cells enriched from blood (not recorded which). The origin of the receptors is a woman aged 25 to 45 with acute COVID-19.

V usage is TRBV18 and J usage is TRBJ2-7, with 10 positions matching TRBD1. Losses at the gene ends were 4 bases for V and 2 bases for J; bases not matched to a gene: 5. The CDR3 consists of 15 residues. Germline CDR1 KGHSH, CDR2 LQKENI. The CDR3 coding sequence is TGTGCCAGCTCACGAGGACAGGGGGGACCCTACGAGCAGTACTTC. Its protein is CASSRGQGGPYEQYF.

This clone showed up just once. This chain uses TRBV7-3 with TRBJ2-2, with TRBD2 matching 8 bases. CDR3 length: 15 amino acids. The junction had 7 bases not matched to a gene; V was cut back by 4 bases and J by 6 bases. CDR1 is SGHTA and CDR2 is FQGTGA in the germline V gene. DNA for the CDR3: TGTGCCAGCAGCTCTGGGACTAGTAGCGCCGGGGAGCTGTTTTTT. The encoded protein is CASSSGTSSAGELFF.

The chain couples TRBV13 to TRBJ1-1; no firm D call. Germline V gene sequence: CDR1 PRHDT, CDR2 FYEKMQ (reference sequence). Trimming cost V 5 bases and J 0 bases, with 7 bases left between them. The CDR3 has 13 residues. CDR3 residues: CASSHQMNTEAFF. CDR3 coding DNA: TGTGCCAGCAGCCATCAGATGAACACTGAAGCTTTCTTT.

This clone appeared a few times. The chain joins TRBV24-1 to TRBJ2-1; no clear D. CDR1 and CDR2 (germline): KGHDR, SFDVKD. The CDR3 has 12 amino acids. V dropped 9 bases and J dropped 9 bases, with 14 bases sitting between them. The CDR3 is CATPPRRSEQFF. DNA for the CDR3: TGTGCCACCCCGCCCCGAAGGAGTGAGCAGTTCTTC.

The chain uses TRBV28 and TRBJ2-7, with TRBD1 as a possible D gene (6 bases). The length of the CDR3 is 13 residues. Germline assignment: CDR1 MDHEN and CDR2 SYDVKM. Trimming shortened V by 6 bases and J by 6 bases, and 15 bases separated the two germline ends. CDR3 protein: CASRKTGSSEQYF. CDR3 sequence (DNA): TGTGCCAGCAGAAAAACAGGGTCGAGCGAGCAGTACTTC.

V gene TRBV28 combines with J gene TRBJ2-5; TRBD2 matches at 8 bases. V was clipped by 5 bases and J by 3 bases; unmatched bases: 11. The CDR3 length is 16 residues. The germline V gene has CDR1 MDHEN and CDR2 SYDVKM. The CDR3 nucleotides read TGTGCCAGCAGTATTTTAACGGGAGGGATGGAAGAGACCCAGTACTTC. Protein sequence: CASSILTGGMEETQYF.

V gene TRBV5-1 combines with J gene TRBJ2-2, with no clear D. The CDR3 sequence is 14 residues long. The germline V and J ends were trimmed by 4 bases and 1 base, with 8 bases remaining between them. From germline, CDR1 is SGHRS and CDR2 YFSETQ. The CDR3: CASSGDGNTGELFF. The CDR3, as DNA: TGCGCCAGCAGCGGAGACGGGAACACCGGGGAGCTGTTTTTT.